This entry lists 11 T cell receptor beta chains sequenced from one sample in a study of CD8 T cells in ankylosing spondylitis. The study's findings and limits: A motif in TCR beta, a set of several highly homologous variants, appeared characteristic of ankylosing spondylitis blood.

MiXCR was run by TCRdb on the 5' RACE reads, yielding one entry per CDR3 protein. The data contain under 950,000 distinct CDR3 sequences, 15% to 20% of them singletons. The antigens these receptors bind are not known. The sample taken for sequencing was blood, either unsorted or a sorted T cell fraction (not recorded which). Receptors originate from a male donor with ankylosing spondylitis.

In its sample, this clonotype was seen a few times. V gene TRBV5-1 combines with J gene TRBJ2-1; TRBD1 matches at 9 bases. Germline V gene data show CDR1 as SGHRS and CDR2 as YFSETQ. V gave up 3 bases and J gave up 10 bases; unmatched junction bases: 8. The CDR3 is made up of 14 amino acids. The CDR3 here is CASSSGQGLTEQFF. The CDR3 region has the DNA TGCGCCAGCAGCTCGGGACAGGGACTTACCGAGCAGTTCTTC.

The CDR3 nucleotides read TGCAGTGCCGCCCGGGGCACAAGGGGTTCCAATCAGCCCCAGCATTTT. Its protein product is CSAARGTRGSNQPQHF. The chain joins TRBV20-1 to TRBJ1-5, with D maybe TRBD1 (5 bases). The CDR3 runs 16 residues. V gave up 6 bases and J gave up 3 bases, with 21 bases separating them. CDR1 is DFQATT and CDR2 is SNEGSKA in the germline V gene (reference sequence).

This clonotype was counted many times. This sequence joins TRBV5-5 and TRBJ2-7; D unclear. Germline V gene lookup returns CDR1 SGHKS and CDR2 YYEKEE (reference sequence). The CDR3 consists of 14 residues. Trimming took off 0 bases at V and 3 bases at J, with 10 bases between the two ends. DNA of the CDR3: TGTGCCAGCAGCTTGGTGGGGAAAATCTACGAGCAGTACTTC. Protein product: CASSLVGKIYEQYF. Full variable domain (remainder filled in from reference TRBV5-5 and TRBJ2-7): DAGVTQSPTHLIKTRGQQVTLRCSPISGHKSVSWYQQVLGQGPQFIFQYYEKEERGRGNFPDRFSARQFPNYSSELNVNALLLGDSALYLCASSLVGKIYEQYFGPGTRLTVT.

The chain links TRBV4-1 to TRBJ1-1; D gene unclear. V lost 1 base and J 1 base, leaving 7 bases between the germline ends. CDR1 MGHRA and CDR2 YSYEKL come from the germline V gene. The CDR3 is 14 amino acids. CDR3 protein: CASSQVEPNTEAFF. The CDR3, as DNA: TGCGCCAGCAGCCAAGTGGAACCGAACACTGAAGCTTTCTTT.

V and J are TRBV5-8 and TRBJ2-7, with 9 bases lining up with TRBD2. The CDR3 is 16 residues long. J gave up 4 bases and V 0 bases, and 8 bases lay outside the gene matches. The germline V gene has CDR1 SGHTS and CDR2 YDEGEE. The CDR3 protein is CASSLGFLAGLYEQYF. In DNA form, the CDR3 reads TGTGCCAGCAGCTTGGGGTTCCTAGCGGGATTATACGAGCAGTACTTC.

The V call is TRBV20-1, the J call TRBJ1-6; D might be TRBD1 (6 bases). The CDR3 runs 17 residues. V lost 3 bases and J 0 bases, leaving 15 bases between the germline ends. Germline lookup yields CDR1 DFQATT and CDR2 SNEGSKA (reference sequence). CDR3 sequence reads: CSARGNRAGSYNSPLHF. In DNA form, the CDR3 reads TGCAGTGCTAGGGGGAACAGGGCGGGCTCCTATAATTCACCCCTCCACTTT.

V usage is TRBV7-9 and J usage is TRBJ2-1, with 13 bases lining up with TRBD2. The junction had 13 bases not matched to a gene; V was cut back by 6 bases and J by 8 bases. Germline loops: CDR1 SEHNR, CDR2 FQNEAQ (reference sequence). The CDR3 spans 17 residues. The CDR3 reads CASRFGTSGTPRDEQFF. The CDR3 coding sequence is TGTGCCAGCAGGTTCGGGACTAGCGGGACCCCACGGGATGAGCAGTTCTTC.

V is TRBV7-8 and J is TRBJ2-1; perhaps D is TRBD1 or TRBD2 (5 bases each). The CDR3 spans 16 residues. Germline V lookup: CDR1 SGHVS, CDR2 FQNEAQ. V was pared by 5 bases and J by 3 bases, with 17 bases between. CDR3: CASSQDGGGVYNEQFF. The CDR3 DNA is TGTGCCAGCAGCCAAGATGGGGGTGGGGTCTACAATGAGCAGTTCTTC.

This clonotype was seen at least ten times. The chain carries TRBV7-2 and TRBJ2-3; TRBD2 agrees at 13 bases. V shed 2 bases and J 1 base; nucleotides not matched to a gene: 12. Germline V gene sequence: CDR1 SGHTA, CDR2 FQGNSA. The CDR3 covers 20 residues. In DNA, the CDR3 is TGTGCCAGCAGCTTAAATTCGGTATTGGGACTAGCGGGGCGCACAGATACGCAGTATTTT. Translated: CASSLNSVLGLAGRTDTQYF.

The chain carries TRBV7-6 and TRBJ2-7; the D gene could be TRBD1 or TRBD2 (6 bases each). Germline values: CDR1 SGHVS, CDR2 FNYEAQ. This CDR3 has 15 residues. The V gene lost 4 bases and the J gene lost 3 bases, with 16 bases spanning the gap. CDR3 DNA: TGTGCCAGCAGCTCTTTCGGGGGCCCTTTCTACGAGCAGTACTTC. Its protein is CASSSFGGPFYEQYF.

The CDR3 spells CASSQELGTETQYF. In nucleotides, the CDR3 is TGCGCCAGCAGCCAAGAGCTAGGGACAGAGACCCAGTACTTC. V is TRBV4-3 and J is TRBJ2-5; perhaps D is TRBD1 or TRBD2 (5 bases each). The CDR3 sequence is 14 residues long. Trimming removed 0 bases from V and 4 bases from J, with 9 bases in between. Germline CDR1 LGHNA, CDR2 YSLEER.